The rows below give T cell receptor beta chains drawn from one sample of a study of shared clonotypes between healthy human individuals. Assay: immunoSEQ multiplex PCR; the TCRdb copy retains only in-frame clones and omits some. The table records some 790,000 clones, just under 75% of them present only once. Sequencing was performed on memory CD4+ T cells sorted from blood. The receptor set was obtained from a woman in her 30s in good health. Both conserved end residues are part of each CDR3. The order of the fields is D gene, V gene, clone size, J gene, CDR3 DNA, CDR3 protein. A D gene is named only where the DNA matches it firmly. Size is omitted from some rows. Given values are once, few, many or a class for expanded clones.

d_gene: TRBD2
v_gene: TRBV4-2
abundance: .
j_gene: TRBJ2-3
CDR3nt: TGTGCCAGCAGCCAAGGTCCCGGCAGCGGGATGGGGGATACGCAGTATTTT
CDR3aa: CASSQGPGSGMGDTQYF

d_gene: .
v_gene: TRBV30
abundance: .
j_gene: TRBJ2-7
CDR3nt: TGTGCCTGGAGTGTATCCAGCTCCTACGAGCAGTACTTC
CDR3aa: CAWSVSSSYEQYF

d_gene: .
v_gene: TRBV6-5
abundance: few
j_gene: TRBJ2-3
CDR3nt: TGTGCCAGCAGTTTGCGGGACACAGATACGCAGTATTTT
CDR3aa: CASSLRDTDTQYF

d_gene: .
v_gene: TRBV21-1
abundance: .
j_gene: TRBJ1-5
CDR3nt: TGTGCCAGCAGCAAAGGGGTAGGTACCACGCGGACAGCTAGCAATCAGCCCCAGCATTTT
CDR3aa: CASSKGVGTTRTASNQPQHF

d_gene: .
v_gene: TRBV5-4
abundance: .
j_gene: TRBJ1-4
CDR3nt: TGTGCCAGCGCCCCGGGAGCGGGCAGAGAAAATGAAAAACTGTTTTTT
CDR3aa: CASAPGAGRENEKLFF

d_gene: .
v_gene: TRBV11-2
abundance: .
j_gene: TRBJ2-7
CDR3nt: TGTGCCAGCAGCAGCGGAGCGGTGCCGGCCTACGAGCAGTACTTC
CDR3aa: CASSSGAVPAYEQYF

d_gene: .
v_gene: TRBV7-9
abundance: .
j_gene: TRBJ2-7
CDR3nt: TGTGCCAGCAGCTTCACAGGGTGGGAGCAGTACTTC
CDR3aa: CASSFTGWEQYF

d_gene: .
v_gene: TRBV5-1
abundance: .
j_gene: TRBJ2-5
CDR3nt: TGCGCCAGCAGCGGGGGGACTGGGGAGACCCAGTACTTC
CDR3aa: CASSGGTGETQYF

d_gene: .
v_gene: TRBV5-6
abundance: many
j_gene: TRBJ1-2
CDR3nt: TGTGCCAGCAGAAGACGGGCTGGTGGCTATGGCTACACCTTC
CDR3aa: CASRRRAGGYGYTF

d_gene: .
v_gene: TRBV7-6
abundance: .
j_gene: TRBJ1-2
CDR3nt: TGTGCCAGCAGCTTTAGCGGGAACTATGGCTACACCTTC
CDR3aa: CASSFSGNYGYTF

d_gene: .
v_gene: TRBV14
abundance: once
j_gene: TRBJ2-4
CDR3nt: TGTGCCAGCAGCCAATCTAGCGCCTTAGCCAAAAACATTCAGTACTTC
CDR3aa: CASSQSSALAKNIQYF

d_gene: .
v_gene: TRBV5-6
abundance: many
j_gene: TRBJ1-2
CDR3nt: TGTGCCAGCAGCGGGGATAAGGGATACTATGGCTACACCTTC
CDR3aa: CASSGDKGYYGYTF

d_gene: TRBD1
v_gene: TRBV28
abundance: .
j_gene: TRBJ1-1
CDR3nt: TGTGCCAGCACCAATCCCGGGGGACAGCCGCTTGAAGCTTTCTTT
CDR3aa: CASTNPGGQPLEAFF

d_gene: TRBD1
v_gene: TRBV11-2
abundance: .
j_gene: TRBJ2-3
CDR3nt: TGTGCCAGCAGCTCGACGGCAGGGGGCTGGGCAGATACGCAGTATTTT
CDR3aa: CASSSTAGGWADTQYF

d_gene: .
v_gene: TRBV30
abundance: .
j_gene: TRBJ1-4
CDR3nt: TGTGCCTGGAGGCAAGGGCCGAAGAATGAAAAACTGTTTTTT
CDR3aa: CAWRQGPKNEKLFF

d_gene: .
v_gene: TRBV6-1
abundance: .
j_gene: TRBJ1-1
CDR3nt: TGTGCCAGCAGTGCTCCCCTAGGAAACATTCGGGGCACTGAAGCTTTCTTT
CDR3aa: CASSAPLGNIRGTEAFF

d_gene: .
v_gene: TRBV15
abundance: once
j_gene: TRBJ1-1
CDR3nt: TGTGCCACGAGCACGAGGGGTGGGGGACGTAACACTGAAGCTTTCTTT
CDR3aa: CATSTRGGGRNTEAFF

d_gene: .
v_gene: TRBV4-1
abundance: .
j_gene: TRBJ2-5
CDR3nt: TGCGCCAGCAGCCGAGGACAGTTCAAAGAGACCCAGTACTTC
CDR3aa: CASSRGQFKETQYF

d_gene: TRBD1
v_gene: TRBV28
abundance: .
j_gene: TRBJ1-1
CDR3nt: TGTGCCAGCAGAATAGGGACAGGGGGAACTGAAGCTTTCTTT
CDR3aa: CASRIGTGGTEAFF

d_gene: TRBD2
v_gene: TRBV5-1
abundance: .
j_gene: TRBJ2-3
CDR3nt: TGCGCCAGCAGCTCGGGACTAGCCACAGATACGCAGTATTTT
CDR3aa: CASSSGLATDTQYF

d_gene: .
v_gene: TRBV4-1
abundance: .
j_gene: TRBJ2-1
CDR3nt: TGCGCCAGCAGCCACTCCGGGAACCAAAGACGCCTGCGATACAATGAGCAGTTCTTC
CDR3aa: CASSHSGNQRRLRYNEQFF